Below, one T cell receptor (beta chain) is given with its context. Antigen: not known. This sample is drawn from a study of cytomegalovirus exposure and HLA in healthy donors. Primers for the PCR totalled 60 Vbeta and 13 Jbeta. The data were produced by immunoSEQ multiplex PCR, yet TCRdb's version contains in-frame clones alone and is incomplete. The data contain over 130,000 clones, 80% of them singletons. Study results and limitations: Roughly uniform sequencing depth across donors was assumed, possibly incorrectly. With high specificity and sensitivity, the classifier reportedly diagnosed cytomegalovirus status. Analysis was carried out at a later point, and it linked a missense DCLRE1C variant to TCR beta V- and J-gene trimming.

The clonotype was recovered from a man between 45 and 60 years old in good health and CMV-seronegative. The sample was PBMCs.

Here the CDR3 reads CAISDTGADQETQYF. The CDR3 DNA sequence: TGTGCCATCAGTGATACGGGAGCGGACCAAGAGACCCAGTACTTC. This chain joins TRBV10-3 and TRBJ2-5; D possibly corresponds to TRBD2 (6 bases). Trimming stripped 3 bases from V and 0 bases from J, with 11 bases between. CDR1 is ENHRY and CDR2 is SYGVKD in the germline V gene. The CDR3 loop spans 15 amino acids.